The present entry profiles one TCR beta chain with its context. Germline values: CDR1 SGHRS, CDR2 YFSETQ. The CDR3 has 16 residues. With V trimmed by 0 bases and J by 4 bases, 5 bases remained unmatched. Original analysis: ImmunoSEQ only sent back junction sequences with no quality scores, so filtering was done differently. Data came from immunoSEQ multiplex PCR; TCRdb stores just in-frame clones and leaves some out. That table is the source of V, J and clone size, and D and trimming were worked out from the DNA. The sample shows more than 2 million clones, approximately 96% of them seen only once. This sample was included in a study of shared clonotypes between healthy human individuals.

This TCR was sampled from a young man in good health. V usage is TRBV5-1 and J usage is TRBJ1-1, with 11 positions matching TRBD1. The sample consisted of naive CD4+ T cells sorted from blood. Subset defined: CD45RA+ positively selected. CDR3 loop: CASSLEPGTGGTEAFF. CDR3 nucleotides: TGCGCCAGCAGCTTGGAACCGGGGACAGGGGGCACTGAAGCTTTCTTT.